This TCR beta chain was obtained from a study of beta chain features in type 1 diabetes. J gave up 6 bases and V 5 bases, and 9 bases lay outside the gene matches. The CDR3 contains 15 residues. Germline values: CDR1 SGHRS, CDR2 YFSETQ. The sequenced template was cDNA made from the entire isolated RNA. The assay was immunoSEQ multiplex PCR, and TCRdb's table has in-frame clones only and misses some. The sample yields under 900,000 clones, 15% to 20% seen once. The sequenced sample was naive CD4+ T cells from blood. V is TRBV5-1 and J is TRBJ2-1; 9 bases are a match to TRBD2. This clonotype was sampled from a woman between 18 and 30 years old in good health. CDR3 in DNA: TGCGCCAGCAGTCCTAATAGCGGGAGCTTCAATGAGCAGTTCTTC. Translation gives CASSPNSGSFNEQFF.